These 17 T cell receptor beta chains were all obtained from the same sample, sequenced in a study of T cells in Graves' hyperthyroidism and ophthalmopathy. Template material for amplifying TCR beta CDR3 regions consisted of RNA transcripts. With the HTBI primer set, the TCR CDR3 went through a first round of RT-PCR. TCRdb independently ran MiXCR on the multiplex PCR reads; one entry per CDR3 protein. The sample lists around 300,000 distinct CDR3 sequences; around 13% were seen once. The specimen was blood. The receptor source for this set is a woman under 40 with Graves' hyperthyroidism.

The table lists this clonotype with many counts. The chain uses TRBV28 and TRBJ2-7; the D is unclear. Trimming stripped 10 bases from V and 4 bases from J, with 8 bases between. The V gene's germline CDR1 is MDHEN and CDR2 SYDVKM. The CDR3 runs to 10 residues. CDR3 residues: CATEKYEQYF. DNA of the CDR3: TGTGCCACCGAGAAGTACGAGCAGTACTTC.

The sample holds a few counts of this clonotype. The chain has TRBV20-1 and TRBJ2-1; D unresolved. CDR3 length: 10 amino acids. V lost 3 bases and J lost 7, with 4 bases in between. Germline values: CDR1 DFQATT, CDR2 SNEGSKA (reference sequence). CDR3 bases: TGCAGTGCTAGGGAAAATGAGCAGTTCTTC. As protein: CSARENEQFF.

This clonotype has a count of ten or more. The chain employs TRBV20-1 and TRBJ2-7, with unresolved D. The germline CDR1 and CDR2 sequences are DFQATT and SNEGSKA (reference sequence). The CDR3 is 14 amino acids. V was shortened by 5 bases and J by 3 bases, with 17 bases between the two germline ends. As DNA, the CDR3 is TGCAGTGCTGCCGTTGCGGACCAAAACTACGAGCAGTACTTC. This translates into CSAAVADQNYEQYF.

This clonotype was recorded many times. This chain connects TRBV12-3 or TRBV12-4 to TRBJ2-7, with no clear D. Between the trimmed V and J ends, which lost 3 bases and 3 bases, there was a span of 6 bases. The CDR3 runs 12 residues. For the CDR3, the DNA is TGTGCCAGCAGTTTTGAGAACTACGAGCAGTACTTC. Protein: CASSFENYEQYF.

This rearrangement joins TRBV18 to TRBJ2-2; D possibly corresponds to TRBD2 (5 bases). Germline V gene lookup returns CDR1 KGHSH and CDR2 LQKENI. The V gene lost 6 bases and the J gene lost 7 bases, with 15 bases spanning the gap. The CDR3 is 14 amino acids. The CDR3 region has the DNA TGTGCCAGCTCGACCGACGGACTGTTCGGGGAGCTGTTTTTT. It yields the protein CASSTDGLFGELFF.

This clonotype appeared a few times. One junction end disagrees with the germline gene, perhaps due to a read error. V gene TRBV28 combines with J gene TRBJ1-4; 7 bases are shared with TRBD1. The CDR3 covers 15 residues. Germline V gene sequence: CDR1 MDHEN, CDR2 SYDVKM. The chain's CDR3 is CASLTVRDSTERLFF. CDR3 coding DNA: TGTGCCAGCCTTACCGTCCGGGACAGCACAGAAAGACTGTTTTTT.

This clonotype was seen ten or more times. The chain couples TRBV7-3 to TRBJ2-2; perhaps TRBD2 as D (6 bases). The CDR3 consists of 16 residues. Germline loops: CDR1 SGHTA, CDR2 FQGTGA. V was trimmed by 5 bases and J by 5 bases, leaving 18 bases between them. The CDR3 region is CASSPVVSGGTGELFF. The CDR3 coding sequence is TGTGCCAGCAGCCCTGTCGTGTCAGGAGGGACCGGGGAGCTGTTTTTT.

This chain joins TRBV4-1 and TRBJ2-3; 11 bases agree with TRBD2. The germline CDR1 and CDR2 sequences are MGHRA and YSYEKL. This CDR3 region has 16 residues. V trimming: 6 bases; J trimming: 2 bases; junction bases outside the gene matches: 7. As DNA, the CDR3 is TGCGCCAGCAGTCGTTTAGCGGGAGGGAACACAGATACGCAGTATTTT. This sequence encodes CASSRLAGGNTDTQYF.

This rearrangement joins TRBV7-2 to TRBJ1-3; D unclear. The CDR3 length is 14 residues. Germline V gene sequence: CDR1 SGHTA, CDR2 FQGNSA. V lost 0 bases to trimming and J lost 0 bases, with 3 bases between them. This chain's CDR3 is CASSLAISGNTIYF. The CDR3 nucleotides read TGTGCCAGCAGCTTAGCCATCTCTGGAAACACCATATATTTT.

The chain employs TRBV5-1 and TRBJ1-1; D is unresolved. CDR1 SGHRS and CDR2 YFSETQ come from the germline V gene. V lost 0 bases and J lost 8, with 11 bases in between. CDR3 length: 13 residues. As DNA, the CDR3 is TGCGCCAGCAGCTTGGTTGACGGGGTCGAAGCTTTCTTT. Protein product: CASSLVDGVEAFF.

This clonotype showed up just a few times. V gene TRBV6-1 combines with J gene TRBJ2-1; D is uncertain. CDR3 length equals 12 residues. Per the germline V gene, CDR1 is MNHNS and CDR2 is SASEGT. Trimming pared 5 bases from V and 10 bases from J, leaving 12 bases between. The CDR3 region is CASSYSEGEQFF. The DNA of the CDR3 is TGTGCCAGCAGTTACTCCGAAGGGGAGCAGTTCTTC.

This clonotype was found many times. The chain carries TRBV11-1 and TRBJ2-3; 8 bases align to TRBD2. The CDR3 is 15 amino acids. The trim removed 3 bases at V and 7 bases at J, leaving 9 bases unmatched. Germline-derived CDR1 and CDR2 are SGHAT and FQDESV (reference sequence). The CDR3 DNA reads TGTGCCAGCAGCTTGGCCTCCGGGACTAGATATACGCAGTATTTT. Translated, it gives CASSLASGTRYTQYF.

V gene TRBV12-5 combines with J gene TRBJ2-7; D unclear. CDR1 and CDR2 from the germline V gene are LGHNT and FRNRAP. Trimming removed 1 base from V and 1 base from J, with 5 bases in between. CDR3 length equals 13 residues. The CDR3 loop reads CASGLGPSYEQYF. The CDR3, as DNA: TGTGCTAGTGGTTTGGGACCTTCCTACGAGCAGTACTTC. The whole variable domain, remainder taken from reference TRBV12-5 and TRBJ2-7, is DARVTQTPRHKVTEMGQEVTMRCQPILGHNTVFWYRQTMMQGLELLAYFRNRAPLDDSGMPKDRFSAEMPDATLATLKIQPSEPRDSAVYFCASGLGPSYEQYFGPGTRLTVT.

The rearrangement uses TRBV7-9 and TRBJ2-7, with D possibly TRBD2 on 6 matching bases. The CDR3 runs to 14 residues. V was trimmed by 5 bases and J by 5 bases, leaving 16 bases between them. Looked up from germline, CDR1 is SEHNR and CDR2 is FQNEAQ (reference sequence). Here the CDR3 DNA reads TGTGCCAGCAGCGGCTGGCAGGAGGGTGACGAGCAGTACTTC. It is translated as CASSGWQEGDEQYF.

The chain uses TRBV20-1 and TRBJ1-2; D gene uncertain. The germline gives CDR1 DFQATT, CDR2 SNEGSKA (reference sequence). This CDR3 has 12 residues. CDR3 DNA: TGCAGGGGATACTCGGCGAGCTATGGCTACACCTTC. Translation: CRGYSASYGYTF.

This clonotype was seen a handful of times. This rearrangement joins TRBV12-3 or TRBV12-4 to TRBJ2-5, with TRBD2 matching 15 bases. The CDR3 has 17 amino acids. J lost 2 bases, V lost 3 bases, and 4 bases had no gene match. CDR3 in DNA: TGTGCCAGCAGTTTTGGACTAGCGGGAGGGCGGCAAGAGACCCAGTACTTC. Translated: CASSFGLAGGRQETQYF.

This clonotype occurred a few times. This rearrangement joins TRBV6-1 to TRBJ2-7; TRBD2 matches at 7 bases. Germline loops: CDR1 MNHNS, CDR2 SASEGT. The trim removed 6 bases at V and 4 bases at J, leaving 9 bases unmatched. The CDR3 runs 14 residues. CDR3 DNA sequence: TGTGCCAGCAGAGACCGGGACTATCTATACGAGCAGTACTTC. Amino acids: CASRDRDYLYEQYF.